These 8 T cell receptor beta chains originate from one sample sequenced in a study of shared clonotypes between healthy human individuals. TCRdb's copy holds only in-frame clones and misses some; the assay was immunoSEQ multiplex PCR. This sample yields about 800,000 clones, of which 96% are seen a single time; about 0.25% belongs to the top ten. Selected positively for CCR7 and CD45RO-negative, naive CD8 cells excluded terminally differentiated effector memory CD45RA+ cells. The sample was naive CD8+ T cells sorted from blood. All receptors come from a man younger than 40 in good health.

The chain carries TRBV28 and TRBJ2-2; a possible D gene is TRBD2 (6 bases). This CDR3 is 16 amino acids long. Trimming removed 2 bases from V and 3 bases from J, with 13 bases in between. Germline V gene data show CDR1 as MDHEN and CDR2 as SYDVKM. CDR3 DNA: TGTGCCAGCAGTTTACTGTCGGGAGCCCACACCGGGGAGCTGTTTTTT. Encoded protein: CASSLLSGAHTGELFF.

The genes are TRBV27 and TRBJ1-5; weak D call: TRBD1 (5 bases). V lost 1 base and J lost 4, with 23 bases in between. The length of the CDR3 is 19 residues. The germline V gene encodes CDR1 MNHEY and CDR2 SMNVEV (reference sequence). CDR3 DNA: TGTGCCAGCAGTTTATATGGGGGGGTTGCGTCTGTATCTAATCAGCCCCAGCATTTT. Protein product: CASSLYGGVASVSNQPQHF.

The chain employs TRBV5-1 and TRBJ2-7; tentatively, D is TRBD2 (6 bases). V lost 2 bases to trimming and J lost 3 bases, with 12 bases between them. The CDR3 is made up of 14 amino acids. Looked up from germline, CDR1 is SGHRS and CDR2 is YFSETQ. CDR3 in amino acids: CASSFSGGNYEQYF. CDR3 DNA: TGCGCCAGCAGCTTTTCTGGCGGGAACTACGAGCAGTACTTC.

The genes are TRBV6-5 and TRBJ1-5; tentative D call: TRBD1 (5 bases). V lost 6 bases and J 5 bases, leaving 11 bases between the germline ends. Germline lookup yields CDR1 MNHEY and CDR2 SVGAGI. This CDR3 region has 13 residues. This CDR3 is CASSSGRYQPQHF. Here the CDR3 DNA reads TGTGCCAGCAGCTCGGGGCGGTATCAGCCCCAGCATTTT.

J is TRBJ2-7 and V is TRBV10-2, with D unclear. The V and J ends lost 3 bases and 5 bases respectively, with 8 bases between them. The CDR3 consists of 12 residues. Germline CDR1 WSHSY, CDR2 SAAADI. This CDR3 reads CASSDPWNEQYF. The CDR3 DNA reads TGCGCCAGCAGTGACCCGTGGAACGAGCAGTACTTC.

V usage is TRBV7-8 and J usage is TRBJ1-6; D remains ambiguous. The ends were cut back, 2 bases at V and 5 bases at J, with 10 bases in the middle. The CDR3 length is 15 residues. Germline CDR1 reads SGHVS; CDR2 reads FQNEAQ. Written as DNA, the CDR3 is TGTGCCAGCAGCTTAAGCAGTGGGAATAATTCACCCCTCCACTTT. It codes for CASSLSSGNNSPLHF.

The chain combines TRBV5-6 with TRBJ2-7, with TRBD1 as a possible D gene (7 bases). The CDR3 has 18 residues. Trimming shortened V by 0 bases and J by 3 bases, and 22 bases separated the two germline ends. Germline CDR1 is SGHDT and CDR2 is YYEEEE. Here the CDR3 DNA reads TGTGCCAGCAGCTTGGACATGCGGGGCAGGGGGACCCGCTACGAGCAGTACTTC. It is translated as CASSLDMRGRGTRYEQYF.

Points on this clone: Other DNA sequences from this sample encode an identical CDR3 as well. In DNA, the CDR3 is TGTGCCAGCAGCCTGACCAGCTCCTACGAGCAGTACTTC. It encodes CASSLTSSYEQYF. The rearrangement links TRBV27 to TRBJ2-7, with no clear D. CDR1 is MNHEY, CDR2 SMNVEV, per germline (reference sequence). This CDR3 spans 13 amino acids. V was trimmed by 6 bases and J by 0 bases, leaving 9 bases between them.